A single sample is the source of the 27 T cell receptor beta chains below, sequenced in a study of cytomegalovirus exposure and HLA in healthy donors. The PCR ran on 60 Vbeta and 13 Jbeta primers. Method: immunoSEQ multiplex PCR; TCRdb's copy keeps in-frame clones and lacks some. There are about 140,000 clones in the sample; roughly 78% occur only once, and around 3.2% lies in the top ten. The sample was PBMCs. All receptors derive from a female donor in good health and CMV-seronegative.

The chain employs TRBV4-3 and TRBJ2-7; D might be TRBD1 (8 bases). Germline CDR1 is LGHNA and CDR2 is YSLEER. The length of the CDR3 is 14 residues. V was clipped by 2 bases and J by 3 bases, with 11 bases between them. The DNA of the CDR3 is TGCGCCAGCAGCCAAAACAGGGGGGGCTACGAGCAGTACTTC. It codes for CASSQNRGGYEQYF.

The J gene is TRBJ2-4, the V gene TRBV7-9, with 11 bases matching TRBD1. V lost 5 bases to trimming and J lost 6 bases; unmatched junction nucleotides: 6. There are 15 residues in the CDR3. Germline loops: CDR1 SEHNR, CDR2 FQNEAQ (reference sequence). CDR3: CASSTGQGARNIQYF. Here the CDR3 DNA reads TGTGCCAGCAGCACCGGACAGGGGGCGAGAAACATTCAGTACTTC.

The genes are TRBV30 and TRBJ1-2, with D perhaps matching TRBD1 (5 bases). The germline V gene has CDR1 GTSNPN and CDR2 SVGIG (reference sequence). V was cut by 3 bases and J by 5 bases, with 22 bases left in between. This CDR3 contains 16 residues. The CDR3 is CAWSTPTAGLQYGYTF. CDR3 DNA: TGTGCCTGGAGCACCCCAACGGCGGGACTTCAGTATGGCTACACCTTC.

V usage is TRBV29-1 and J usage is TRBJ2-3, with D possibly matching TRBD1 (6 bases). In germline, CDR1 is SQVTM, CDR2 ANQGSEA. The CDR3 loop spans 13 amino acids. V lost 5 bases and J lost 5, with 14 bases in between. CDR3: CSVFGDKGDTQYF. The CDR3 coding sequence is TGCAGCGTTTTCGGGGACAAGGGAGATACGCAGTATTTT.

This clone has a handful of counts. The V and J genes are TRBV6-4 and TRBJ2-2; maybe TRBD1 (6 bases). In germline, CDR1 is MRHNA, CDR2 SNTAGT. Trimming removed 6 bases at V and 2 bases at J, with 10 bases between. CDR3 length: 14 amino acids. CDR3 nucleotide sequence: TGTGCCAGCAGCCGGGACACCAACACCGGGGAGCTGTTTTTT. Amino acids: CASSRDTNTGELFF.

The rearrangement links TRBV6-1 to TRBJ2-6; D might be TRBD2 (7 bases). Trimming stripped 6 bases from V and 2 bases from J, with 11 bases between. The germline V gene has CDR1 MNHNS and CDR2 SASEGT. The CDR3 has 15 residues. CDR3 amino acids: CASSRGAPGANVLTF. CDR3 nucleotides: TGTGCCAGCAGCCGGGGGGCGCCTGGGGCCAACGTCCTGACTTTC.

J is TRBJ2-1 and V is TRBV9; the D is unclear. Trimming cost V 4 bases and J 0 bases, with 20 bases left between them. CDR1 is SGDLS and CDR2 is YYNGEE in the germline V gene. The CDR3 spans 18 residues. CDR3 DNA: TGTGCCAGCAGCCCCCATCCCCAGCTGGAGACCTCCTACAATGAGCAGTTCTTC. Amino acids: CASSPHPQLETSYNEQFF.

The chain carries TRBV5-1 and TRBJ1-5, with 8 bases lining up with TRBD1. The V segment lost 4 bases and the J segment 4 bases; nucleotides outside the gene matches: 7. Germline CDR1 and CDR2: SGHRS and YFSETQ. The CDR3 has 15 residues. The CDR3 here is CASSIGTGGNQPQHF. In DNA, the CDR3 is TGCGCCAGCAGCATAGGGACAGGTGGGAATCAGCCCCAGCATTTT.

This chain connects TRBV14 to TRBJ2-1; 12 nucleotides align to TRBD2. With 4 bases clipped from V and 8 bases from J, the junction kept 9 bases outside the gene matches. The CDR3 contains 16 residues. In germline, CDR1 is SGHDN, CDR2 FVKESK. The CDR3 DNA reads TGTGCCAGCAGCCCCCCGGGACTAGCGGGCCTCCATGAGCAGTTCTTC. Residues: CASSPPGLAGLHEQFF.

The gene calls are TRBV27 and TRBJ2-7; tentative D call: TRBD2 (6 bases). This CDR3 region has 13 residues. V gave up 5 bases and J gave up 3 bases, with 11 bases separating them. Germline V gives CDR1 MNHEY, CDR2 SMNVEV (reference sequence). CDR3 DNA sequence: TGTGCCAGCAGTCCCGGGAGTTTCTACGAGCAGTACTTC. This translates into CASSPGSFYEQYF.

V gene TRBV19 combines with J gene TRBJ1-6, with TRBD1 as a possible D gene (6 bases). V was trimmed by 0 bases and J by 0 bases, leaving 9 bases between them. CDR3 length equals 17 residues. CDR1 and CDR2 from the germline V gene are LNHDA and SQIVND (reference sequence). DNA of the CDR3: TGTGCCAGTAGTATAGAAGGACAGAGCTCCTATAATTCACCCCTCCACTTT. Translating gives CASSIEGQSSYNSPLHF.

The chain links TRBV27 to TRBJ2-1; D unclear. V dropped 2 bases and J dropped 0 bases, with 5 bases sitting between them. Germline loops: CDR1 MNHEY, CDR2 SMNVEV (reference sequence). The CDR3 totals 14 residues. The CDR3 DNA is TGTGCCAGCAGTTTACGCAGCTCCTACAATGAGCAGTTCTTC. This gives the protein CASSLRSSYNEQFF.

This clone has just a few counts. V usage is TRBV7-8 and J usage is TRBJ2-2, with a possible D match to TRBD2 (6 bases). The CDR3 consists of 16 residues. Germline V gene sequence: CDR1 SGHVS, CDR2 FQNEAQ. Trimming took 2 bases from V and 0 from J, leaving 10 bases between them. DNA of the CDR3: TGTGCCAGCAGCTTAAACGGCGGGGCGAACACCGGGGAGCTGTTTTTT. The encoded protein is CASSLNGGANTGELFF. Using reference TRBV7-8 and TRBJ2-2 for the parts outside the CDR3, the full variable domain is GAGVSQSPRYKVAKRGQDVALRCDPISGHVSLFWYQQALGQGPEFLTYFQNEAQLDKSGLPSDRFFAERPEGSVSTLKIQRTQQEDSAVYLCASSLNGGANTGELFFGEGSRLTVL.

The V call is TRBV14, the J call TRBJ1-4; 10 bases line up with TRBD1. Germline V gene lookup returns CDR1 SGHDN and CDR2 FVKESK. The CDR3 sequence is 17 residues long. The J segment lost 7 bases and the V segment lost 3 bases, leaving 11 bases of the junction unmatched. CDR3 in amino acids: CASSQQLSGTGVEKLFF. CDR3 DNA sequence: TGTGCCAGCAGCCAGCAATTATCCGGGACAGGGGTTGAAAAACTGTTTTTT.

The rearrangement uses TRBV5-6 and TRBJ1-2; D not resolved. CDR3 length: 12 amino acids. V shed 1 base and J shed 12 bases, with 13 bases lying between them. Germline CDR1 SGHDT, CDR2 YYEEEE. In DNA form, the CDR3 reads TGTGCCAGCAGCTTGACAGTTGCGGGTGACACCTTC. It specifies CASSLTVAGDTF.

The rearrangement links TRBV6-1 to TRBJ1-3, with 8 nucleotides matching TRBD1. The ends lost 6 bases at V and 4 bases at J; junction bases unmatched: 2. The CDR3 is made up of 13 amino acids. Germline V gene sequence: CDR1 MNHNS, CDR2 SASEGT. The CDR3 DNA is TGTGCCAGCAGACGGACAGGGGGAAACACCATATATTTT. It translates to CASRRTGGNTIYF.

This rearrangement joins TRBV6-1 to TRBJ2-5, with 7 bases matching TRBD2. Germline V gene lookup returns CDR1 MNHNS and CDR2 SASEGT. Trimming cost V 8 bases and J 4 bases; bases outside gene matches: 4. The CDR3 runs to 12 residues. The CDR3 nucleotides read TGTGCCAGCGCGGGAGTGGGAGAGACCCAGTACTTC. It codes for CASAGVGETQYF.

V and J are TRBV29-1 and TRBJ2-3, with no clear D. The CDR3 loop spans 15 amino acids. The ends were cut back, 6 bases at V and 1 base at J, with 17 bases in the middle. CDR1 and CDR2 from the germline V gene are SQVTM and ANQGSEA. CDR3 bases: TGCAGCGTCTCCGACTCGCCGTCGGGCACAGATACGCAGTATTTT. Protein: CSVSDSPSGTDTQYF.

CDR3 amino acids: CASSQTTGGQPQHF. The CDR3 bases are TGTGCCAGCAGCCAAACCACAGGGGGCCAGCCCCAGCATTTT. The chain joins TRBV5-5 to TRBJ1-5; 9 bases map to TRBD1. The CDR3 runs to 14 residues. CDR1 and CDR2 (germline): SGHKS, YYEKEE (reference sequence). V gave up 4 bases and J gave up 7 bases; unmatched junction bases: 6.

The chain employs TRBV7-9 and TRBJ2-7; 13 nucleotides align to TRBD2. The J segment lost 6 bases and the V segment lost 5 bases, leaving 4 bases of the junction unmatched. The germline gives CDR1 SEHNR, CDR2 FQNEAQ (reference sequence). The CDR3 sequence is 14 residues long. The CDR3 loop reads CASSLGLAGTEQYF. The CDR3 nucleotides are TGTGCCAGCAGCCTGGGACTAGCGGGAACCGAGCAGTACTTC. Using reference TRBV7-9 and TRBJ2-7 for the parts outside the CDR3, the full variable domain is DTGVSQNPRHKITKRGQNVTFRCDPISEHNRLYWYRQTLGQGPEFLTYFQNEAQLEKSRLLSDRFSAERPKGSFSTLEIQRTEQGDSAMYLCASSLGLAGTEQYFGPGTRLTVT.

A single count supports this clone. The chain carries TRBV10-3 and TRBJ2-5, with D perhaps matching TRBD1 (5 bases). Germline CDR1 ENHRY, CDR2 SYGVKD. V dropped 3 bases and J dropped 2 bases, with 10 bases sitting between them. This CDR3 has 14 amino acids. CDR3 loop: CAISDPGKQETQYF. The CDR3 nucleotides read TGTGCCATCAGTGACCCAGGGAAACAAGAGACCCAGTACTTC.

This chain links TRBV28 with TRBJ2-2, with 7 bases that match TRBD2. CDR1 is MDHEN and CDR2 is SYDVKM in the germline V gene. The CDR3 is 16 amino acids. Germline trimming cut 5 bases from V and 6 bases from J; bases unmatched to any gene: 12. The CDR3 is CASSPNPGGGPGELFF. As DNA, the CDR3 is TGTGCCAGCAGTCCTAACCCCGGCGGGGGTCCCGGGGAGCTGTTTTTT.

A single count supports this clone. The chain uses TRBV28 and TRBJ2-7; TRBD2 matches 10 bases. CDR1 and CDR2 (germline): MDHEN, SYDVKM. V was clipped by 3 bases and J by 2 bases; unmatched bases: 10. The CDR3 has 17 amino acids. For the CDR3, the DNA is TGTGCCAGCAGTTTGCGCACCCTAGCGGGAGTGACCTACGAGCAGTACTTC. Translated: CASSLRTLAGVTYEQYF.

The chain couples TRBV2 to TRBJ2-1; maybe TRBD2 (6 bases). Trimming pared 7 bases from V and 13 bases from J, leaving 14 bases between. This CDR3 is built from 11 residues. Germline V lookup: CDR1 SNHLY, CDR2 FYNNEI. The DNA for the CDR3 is TGTGCCAGCACCTTGACTAGGTTCCAGTTCTTC. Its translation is CASTLTRFQFF.

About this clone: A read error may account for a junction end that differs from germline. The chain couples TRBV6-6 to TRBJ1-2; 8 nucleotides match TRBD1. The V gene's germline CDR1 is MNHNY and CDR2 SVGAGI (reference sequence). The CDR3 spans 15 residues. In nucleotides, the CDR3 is TGTGCCAGCAGTTTACAGGGGGAAGGATCCTATGGCTACCCCTTC. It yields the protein CASSLQGEGSYGYPF.

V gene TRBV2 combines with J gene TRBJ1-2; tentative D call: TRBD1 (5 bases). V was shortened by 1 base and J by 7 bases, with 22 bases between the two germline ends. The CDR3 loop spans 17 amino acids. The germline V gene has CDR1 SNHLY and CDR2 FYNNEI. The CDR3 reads CASSEGGRGGSGGGYTF. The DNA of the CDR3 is TGTGCCAGCAGTGAAGGGGGCCGGGGAGGGTCTGGTGGTGGCTACACCTTC.

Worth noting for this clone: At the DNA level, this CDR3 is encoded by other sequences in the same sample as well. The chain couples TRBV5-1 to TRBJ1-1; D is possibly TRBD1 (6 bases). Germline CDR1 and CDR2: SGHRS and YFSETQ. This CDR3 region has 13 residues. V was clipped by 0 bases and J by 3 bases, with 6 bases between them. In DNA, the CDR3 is TGCGCCAGCAGCTTGGACAGGGACACTGAAGCTTTCTTT. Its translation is CASSLDRDTEAFF.